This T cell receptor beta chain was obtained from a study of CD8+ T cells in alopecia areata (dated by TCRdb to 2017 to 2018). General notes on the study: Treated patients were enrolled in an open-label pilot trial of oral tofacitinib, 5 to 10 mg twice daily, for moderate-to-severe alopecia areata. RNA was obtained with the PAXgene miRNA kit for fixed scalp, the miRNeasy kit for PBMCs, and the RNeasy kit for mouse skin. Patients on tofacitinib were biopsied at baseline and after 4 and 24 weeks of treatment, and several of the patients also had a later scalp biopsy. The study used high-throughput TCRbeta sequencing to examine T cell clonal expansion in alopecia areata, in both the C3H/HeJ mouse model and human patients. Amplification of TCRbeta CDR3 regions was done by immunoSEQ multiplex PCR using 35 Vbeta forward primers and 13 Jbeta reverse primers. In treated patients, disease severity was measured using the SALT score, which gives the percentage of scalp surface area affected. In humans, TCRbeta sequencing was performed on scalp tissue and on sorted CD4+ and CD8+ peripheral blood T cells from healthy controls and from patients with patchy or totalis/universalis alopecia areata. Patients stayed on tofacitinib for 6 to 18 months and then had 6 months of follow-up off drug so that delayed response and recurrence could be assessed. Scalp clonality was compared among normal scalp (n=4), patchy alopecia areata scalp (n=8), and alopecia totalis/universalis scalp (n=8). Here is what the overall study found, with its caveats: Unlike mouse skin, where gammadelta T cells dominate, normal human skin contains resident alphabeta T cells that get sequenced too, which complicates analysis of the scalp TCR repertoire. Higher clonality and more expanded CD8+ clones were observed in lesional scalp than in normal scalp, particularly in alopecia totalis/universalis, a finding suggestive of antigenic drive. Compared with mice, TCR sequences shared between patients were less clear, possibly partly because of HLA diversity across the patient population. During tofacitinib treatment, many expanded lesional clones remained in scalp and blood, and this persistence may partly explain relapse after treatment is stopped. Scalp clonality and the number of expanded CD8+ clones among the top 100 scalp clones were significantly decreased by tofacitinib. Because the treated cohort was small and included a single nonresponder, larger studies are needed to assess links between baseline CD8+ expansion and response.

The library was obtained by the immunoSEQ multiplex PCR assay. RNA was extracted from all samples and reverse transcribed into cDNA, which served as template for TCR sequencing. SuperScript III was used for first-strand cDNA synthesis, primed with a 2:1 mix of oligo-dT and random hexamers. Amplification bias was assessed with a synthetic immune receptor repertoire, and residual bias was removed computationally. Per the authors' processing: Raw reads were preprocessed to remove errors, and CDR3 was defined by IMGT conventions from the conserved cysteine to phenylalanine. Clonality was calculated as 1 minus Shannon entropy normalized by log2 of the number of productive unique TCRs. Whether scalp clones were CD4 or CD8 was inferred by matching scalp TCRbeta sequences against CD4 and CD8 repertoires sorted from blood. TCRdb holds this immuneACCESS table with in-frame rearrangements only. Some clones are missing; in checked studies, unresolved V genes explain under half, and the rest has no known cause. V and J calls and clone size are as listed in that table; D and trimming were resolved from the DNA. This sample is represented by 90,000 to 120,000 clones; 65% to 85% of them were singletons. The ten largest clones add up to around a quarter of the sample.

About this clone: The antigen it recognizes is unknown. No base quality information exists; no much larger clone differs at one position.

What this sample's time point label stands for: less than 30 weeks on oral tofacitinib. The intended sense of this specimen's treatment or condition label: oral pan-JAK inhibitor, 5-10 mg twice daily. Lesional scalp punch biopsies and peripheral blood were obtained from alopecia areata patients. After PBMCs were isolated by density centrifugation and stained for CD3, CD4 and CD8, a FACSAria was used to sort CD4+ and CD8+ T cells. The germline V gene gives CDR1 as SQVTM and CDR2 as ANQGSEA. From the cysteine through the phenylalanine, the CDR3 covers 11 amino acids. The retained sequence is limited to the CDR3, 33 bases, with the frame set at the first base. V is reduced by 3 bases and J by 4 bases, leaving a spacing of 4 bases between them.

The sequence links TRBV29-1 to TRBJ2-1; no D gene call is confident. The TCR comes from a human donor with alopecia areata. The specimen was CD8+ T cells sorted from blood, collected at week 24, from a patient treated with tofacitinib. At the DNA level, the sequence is TGCAGCGTTGAGGATTACAATGAGCAGTTCTTC. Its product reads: CSVEDYNEQFF.